One sample yielded the 15 T cell receptor beta chains listed below, sequenced in a study of T-cell reconstitution after alpha-beta-depleted transplantation in children. Unique molecular identifiers tagged the TCRbeta library. TCRdb passed the PCR reads through MiXCR, listing each CDR3 protein once. This repertoire shows 70,000 to 95,000 distinct CDR3 sequences, 15% to 17% found once; its top ten account for about 20%. The specimen was PBMCs, mostly from graft donor cells, collected 180 days after TCRalphabeta/CD19-depleted stem cell transplant. These receptors all stem from a male patient aged 2-15 years who had a stem cell transplant for acute lymphoblastic leukemia, so the T cells may come from the graft donor.

In this sample, this clonotype turned up a few times. The chain couples TRBV10-3 to TRBJ1-5, with 8 bases fitting TRBD1. The V and J ends lost 10 bases and 2 bases, in that order; junction bases with no gene match: 13. CDR1 ENHRY and CDR2 SYGVKD come from the germline V gene. This CDR3 has 16 amino acids. In DNA, the CDR3 is TGTGCCAGCGACGACAGGGGTTGGGCGGGCAATCAGCCCCAGCATTTT. Translated: CASDDRGWAGNQPQHF.

The table lists this clonotype with a few counts. The V and J genes are TRBV20-1 and TRBJ1-1, with D perhaps TRBD1 (5 bases). The V end was cut by 0 bases, the J end by 3 bases, with 11 bases between. From germline, CDR1 is DFQATT and CDR2 SNEGSKA (reference sequence). The CDR3 contains 14 residues. For the CDR3, the DNA is TGCAGTGCTAGAGACTACTCGGGACACACTGAAGCTTTCTTT. Translated, it gives CSARDYSGHTEAFF.

This clonotype was picked up a small number of times. The chain links TRBV27 to TRBJ1-2; perhaps TRBD1 as D (5 bases). The length of the CDR3 is 12 residues. The V gene lost 5 bases and the J gene lost 4 bases, with 8 bases spanning the gap. Germline values: CDR1 MNHEY, CDR2 SMNVEV (reference sequence). DNA of the CDR3: TGTGCCAGCAGTGGCGACAGCTATGGCTACACCTTC. Residues: CASSGDSYGYTF.

This clonotype was detected a few times. The chain is built from TRBV5-1 and TRBJ2-2; D uncertain. Trimming pared 2 bases from V and 4 bases from J, leaving 15 bases between. This CDR3 comprises 16 residues. Germline loops: CDR1 SGHRS, CDR2 YFSETQ. CDR3 in DNA: TGCGCCAGCAGCTTAAGATCCGGGTCCGCCACCGGGGAGCTGTTTTTT. Protein sequence: CASSLRSGSATGELFF.

This clonotype was seen a few times. This chain connects TRBV7-2 to TRBJ2-7, with a tentative D call TRBD1 (5 bases). The germline CDR1 and CDR2 sequences are SGHTA and FQGNSA. V was pared by 0 bases and J by 5 bases, with 17 bases between. CDR3 size: 16 residues. The CDR3 sequence: CASSLANGQGVHEQYF. The CDR3 nucleotides are TGTGCCAGCAGCTTAGCGAACGGGCAGGGCGTCCACGAGCAGTACTTC.

This clonotype was found a few times. This chain connects TRBV12-3 or TRBV12-4 to TRBJ1-5; D not certain. V was cut by 10 bases and J by 0 bases, with 19 bases left in between. CDR3 length: 16 amino acids. CDR3 DNA: TGTGCCACCCATACTTTAGGGTCGGTTAGCAATCAGCCCCAGCATTTT. The encoded protein is CATHTLGSVSNQPQHF.

This chain uses TRBV6-1 with TRBJ2-6; a possible D gene is TRBD2 (5 bases). CDR3 size: 19 residues. Deletions cut 0 bases from V and 0 bases from J, with 15 bases between. Germline V gene data show CDR1 as MNHNS and CDR2 as SASEGT. CDR3 DNA: TGTGCCAGCAGTGAAGCGCTGCTAGCCTCCACCTCTGGGGCCAACGTCCTGACTTTC. It specifies CASSEALLASTSGANVLTF.

The chain employs TRBV5-2 and TRBJ1-2; TRBD1 is the table's D call and was not checked against the DNA. TRBV5-2 is given as a pseudogene. CDR3 length: 16 residues. CDR3 sequence: CAMGPGTGGANYGYTF. As DNA, the CDR3 is TGTGCCATGGGCCCCGGGACAGGGGGAGCTAACTATGGCTACACCTTC.

The V call is TRBV11-2, the J call TRBJ2-7, with 9 bases fitting TRBD1. From germline, CDR1 is SGHAT and CDR2 FQNNGV. The CDR3 consists of 14 residues. J lost 6 bases, V lost 3 bases, and 6 bases had no gene match. The CDR3 bases are TGTGCCAGCAGCTTTGGGACAGGGATGAGCGAGCAGTACTTC. It codes for CASSFGTGMSEQYF.

The table lists this clonotype with many counts. V and J are TRBV12-5 and TRBJ1-4; 10 nucleotides align to TRBD1. This CDR3 has 18 residues. The trim removed 0 bases at V and 6 bases at J, leaving 10 bases unmatched. CDR1 is LGHNT, CDR2 FRNRAP, per germline. For the CDR3, the DNA is TGTGCTAGTGGTTTGGTACAAAGTGCCGGGACAGGGGATGAAAAACTGTTTTTT. Protein sequence: CASGLVQSAGTGDEKLFF.

This clonotype was counted between two and nine times. The J gene is TRBJ2-1, the V gene TRBV6-6, with D uncertain. Trimming stripped 4 bases from V and 6 bases from J, with 4 bases between. Germline V lookup: CDR1 MNHNY, CDR2 SVGAGI (reference sequence). The CDR3 has 11 residues. Here the CDR3 DNA reads TGTGCCAGCAGTTCGGCCAATGAGCAGTTCTTC. Translation gives CASSSANEQFF.

This clonotype was observed a few times. The chain links TRBV10-3 to TRBJ2-5; D perhaps matches TRBD1 (6 bases). Germline V gene sequence: CDR1 ENHRY, CDR2 SYGVKD. There are 13 residues in the CDR3. V dropped 5 bases and J dropped 0 bases, with 7 bases sitting between them. The chain's CDR3 is CAISRGYQETQYF. The CDR3 region has the DNA TGTGCCATCAGTAGGGGGTACCAAGAGACCCAGTACTTC.

This clonotype was detected a few times. This sequence joins TRBV12-3 or TRBV12-4 and TRBJ1-5, with D perhaps matching TRBD1 (5 bases). V was clipped by 8 bases and J by 5 bases, with 16 bases between them. The CDR3 totals 14 residues. The CDR3 coding sequence is TGTGCCAGCGTCGATTCCGGGACTCATCAGCCCCAGCATTTT. It yields the protein CASVDSGTHQPQHF.

This clonotype was found many times. The rearrangement joins TRBV5-6 to TRBJ2-5, with 10 nucleotides matching TRBD2. Germline V lookup: CDR1 SGHDT, CDR2 YYEEEE. CDR3 length: 16 residues. The V gene end was trimmed by 0 bases and the J gene end by 1 base; junction bases not matched to a gene: 3. CDR3 protein: CASSLGWTSGQETQYF. The CDR3 DNA is TGTGCCAGCAGCTTGGGATGGACTAGCGGCCAAGAGACCCAGTACTTC.

In its sample, this clonotype was seen many times. V usage is TRBV6-2 or TRBV6-3 and J usage is TRBJ1-2; D call uncertain. The V gene lost 7 bases and the J gene lost 0 bases, with 6 bases spanning the gap. The length of the CDR3 is 12 residues. Germline values: CDR1 MNHEY, CDR2 SVGEGT. The CDR3 nucleotides are TGTGCCAGCATCGGCGCTAACTATGGCTACACCTTC. Protein sequence: CASIGANYGYTF.